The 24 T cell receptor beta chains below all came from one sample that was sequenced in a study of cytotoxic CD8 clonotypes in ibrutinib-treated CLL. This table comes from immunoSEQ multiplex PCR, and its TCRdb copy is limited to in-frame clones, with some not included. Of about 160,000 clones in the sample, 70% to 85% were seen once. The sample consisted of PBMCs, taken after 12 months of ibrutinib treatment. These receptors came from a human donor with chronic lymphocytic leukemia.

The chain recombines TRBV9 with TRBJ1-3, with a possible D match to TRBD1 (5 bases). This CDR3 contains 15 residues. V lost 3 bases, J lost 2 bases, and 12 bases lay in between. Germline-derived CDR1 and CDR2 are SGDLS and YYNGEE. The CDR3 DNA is TGTGCCAGCAGCGCGGGGGAGAGTGCTGGAAACACCATATATTTT. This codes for CASSAGESAGNTIYF.

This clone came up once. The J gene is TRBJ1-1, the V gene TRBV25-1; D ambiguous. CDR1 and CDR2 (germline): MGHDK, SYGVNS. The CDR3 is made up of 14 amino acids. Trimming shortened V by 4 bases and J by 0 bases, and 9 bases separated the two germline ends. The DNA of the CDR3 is TGTGCCAGCAGTGCTGGCCTCATGAACACTGAAGCTTTCTTT. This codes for CASSAGLMNTEAFF.

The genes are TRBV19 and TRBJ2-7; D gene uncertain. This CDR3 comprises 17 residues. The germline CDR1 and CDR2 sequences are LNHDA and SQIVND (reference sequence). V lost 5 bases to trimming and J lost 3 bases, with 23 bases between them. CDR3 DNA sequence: TGTGCCAGTAGTCTCTACTCCTCAGGTCCTCCCCACTACGAGCAGTACTTC. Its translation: CASSLYSSGPPHYEQYF.

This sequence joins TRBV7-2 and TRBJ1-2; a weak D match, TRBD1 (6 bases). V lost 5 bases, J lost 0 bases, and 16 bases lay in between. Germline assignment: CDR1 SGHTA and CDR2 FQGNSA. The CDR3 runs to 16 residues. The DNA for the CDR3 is TGTGCCAGCAGCCTGATAGGGGGGCTGACTAACTATGGCTACACCTTC. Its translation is CASSLIGGLTNYGYTF. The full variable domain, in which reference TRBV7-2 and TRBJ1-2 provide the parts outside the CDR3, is GAGVSQSPSNKVTEKGKDVELRCDPISGHTALYWYRQSLGQGLEFLIYFQGNSAPDKSGLPSDRFSAERTGGSVSTLTIQRTQQEDSAVYLCASSLIGGLTNYGYTFGSGTRLTVV.

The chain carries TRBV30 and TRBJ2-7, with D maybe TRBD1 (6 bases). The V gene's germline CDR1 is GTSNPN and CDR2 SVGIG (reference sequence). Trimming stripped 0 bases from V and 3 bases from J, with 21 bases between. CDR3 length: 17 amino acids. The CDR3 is CAWSVMGFYGGSYEQYF. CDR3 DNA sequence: TGTGCCTGGAGTGTGATGGGCTTTTATGGGGGCAGCTACGAGCAGTACTTC.

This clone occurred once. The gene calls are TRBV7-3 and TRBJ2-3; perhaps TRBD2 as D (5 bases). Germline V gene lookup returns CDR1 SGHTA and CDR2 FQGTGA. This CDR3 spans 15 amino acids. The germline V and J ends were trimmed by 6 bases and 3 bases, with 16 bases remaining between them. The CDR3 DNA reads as TGTGCCAGCAGTGTGAGCCTCCGAGGGACAGATACGCAGTATTTT. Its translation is CASSVSLRGTDTQYF.

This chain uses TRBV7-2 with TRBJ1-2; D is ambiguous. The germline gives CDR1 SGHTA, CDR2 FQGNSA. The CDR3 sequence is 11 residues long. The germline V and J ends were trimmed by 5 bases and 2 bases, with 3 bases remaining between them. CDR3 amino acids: CASSLNYGYTF. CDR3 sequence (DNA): TGTGCCAGCAGCCTCAACTATGGCTACACCTTC.

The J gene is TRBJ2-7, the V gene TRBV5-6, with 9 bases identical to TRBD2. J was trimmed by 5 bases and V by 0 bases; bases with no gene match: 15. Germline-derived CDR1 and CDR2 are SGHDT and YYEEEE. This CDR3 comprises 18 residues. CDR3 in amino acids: CASSLVTAGTSPVDEQYF. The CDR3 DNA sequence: TGTGCCAGCAGCTTGGTAACCGCCGGGACTAGCCCCGTCGACGAGCAGTACTTC.

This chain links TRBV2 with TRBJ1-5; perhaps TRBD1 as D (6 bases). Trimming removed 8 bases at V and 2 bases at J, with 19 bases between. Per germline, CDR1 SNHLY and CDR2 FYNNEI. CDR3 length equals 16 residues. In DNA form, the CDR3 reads TGTGCCAGCCGGACGGGGGGCTTACAAGGCAATCAGCCCCAGCATTTT. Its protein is CASRTGGLQGNQPQHF. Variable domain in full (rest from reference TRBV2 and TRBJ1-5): EPEVTQTPSHQVTQMGQEVILRCVPISNHLYFYWYRQILGQKVEFLVSFYNNEISEKSEIFDDQFSVERPDGSNFTLKIRSTKLEDSAMYFCASRTGGLQGNQPQHFGDGTRLSIL.

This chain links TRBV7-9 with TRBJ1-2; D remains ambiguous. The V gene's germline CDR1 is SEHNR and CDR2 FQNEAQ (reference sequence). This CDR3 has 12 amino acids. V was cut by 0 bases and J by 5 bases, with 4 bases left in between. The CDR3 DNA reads TGTGCCAGCAGCTTAGCCCCTTATGGCTACACCTTC. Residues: CASSLAPYGYTF. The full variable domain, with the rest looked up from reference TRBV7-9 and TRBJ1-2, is DTGVSQNPRHKITKRGQNVTFRCDPISEHNRLYWYRQTLGQGPEFLTYFQNEAQLEKSRLLSDRFSAERPKGSFSTLEIQRTEQGDSAMYLCASSLAPYGYTFGSGTRLTVV.

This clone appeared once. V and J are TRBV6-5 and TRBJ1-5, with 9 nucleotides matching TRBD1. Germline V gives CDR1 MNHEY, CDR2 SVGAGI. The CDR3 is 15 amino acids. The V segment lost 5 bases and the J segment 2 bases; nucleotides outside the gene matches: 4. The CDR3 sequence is CASSTGGQGNQPQHF. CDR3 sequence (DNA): TGTGCCAGCAGTACAGGGGGCCAAGGCAATCAGCCCCAGCATTTT.

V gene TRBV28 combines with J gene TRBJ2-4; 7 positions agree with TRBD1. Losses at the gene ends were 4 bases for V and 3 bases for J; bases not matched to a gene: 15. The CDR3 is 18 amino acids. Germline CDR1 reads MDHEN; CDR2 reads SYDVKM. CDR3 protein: CASSSRGWGAEGKNIQYF. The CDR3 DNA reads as TGTGCCAGCAGTTCCAGGGGGTGGGGAGCCGAGGGCAAAAACATTCAGTACTTC.

The CDR3 DNA reads TGTGCCAGCAGCTTAGACCGGTCTAGCGGCGACAATGAGCAGTTCTTC. Encoded protein: CASSLDRSSGDNEQFF. V and J are TRBV7-2 and TRBJ2-1, with 7 bases aligning to TRBD2. The CDR3 consists of 16 residues. V was clipped by 1 base and J by 5 bases; unmatched bases: 8. Germline V CDR1 and CDR2: SGHTA, FQGNSA. The variable domain in full, with the rest retrieved from reference TRBV7-2 and TRBJ2-1, is GAGVSQSPSNKVTEKGKDVELRCDPISGHTALYWYRQSLGQGLEFLIYFQGNSAPDKSGLPSDRFSAERTGGSVSTLTIQRTQQEDSAVYLCASSLDRSSGDNEQFFGPGTRLTVL.

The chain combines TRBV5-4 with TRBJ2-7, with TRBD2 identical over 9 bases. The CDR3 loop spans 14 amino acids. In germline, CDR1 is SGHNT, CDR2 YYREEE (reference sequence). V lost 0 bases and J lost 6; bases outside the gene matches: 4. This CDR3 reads CASSLEAGGGEQYF. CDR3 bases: TGTGCCAGCAGCTTGGAAGCGGGAGGAGGCGAGCAGTACTTC.

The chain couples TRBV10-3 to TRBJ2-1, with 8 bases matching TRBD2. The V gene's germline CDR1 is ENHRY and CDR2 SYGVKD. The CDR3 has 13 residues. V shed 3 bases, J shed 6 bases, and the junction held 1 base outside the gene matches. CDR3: CAISDGGANEQFF. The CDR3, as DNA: TGTGCCATCAGTGACGGGGGGGCCAATGAGCAGTTCTTC.

CDR3 protein: CASSLTGEYNSPLHF. CDR3 DNA sequence: TGTGCCAGTAGTTTGACAGGGGAATATAATTCACCCCTCCACTTT. The rearrangement uses TRBV19 and TRBJ1-6; 8 bases fit TRBD1. The CDR3 extends over 15 amino acids. Germline assignment: CDR1 LNHDA and CDR2 SQIVND (reference sequence). Trimming took 5 bases from V and 4 from J; bases not matched to a gene: 4.

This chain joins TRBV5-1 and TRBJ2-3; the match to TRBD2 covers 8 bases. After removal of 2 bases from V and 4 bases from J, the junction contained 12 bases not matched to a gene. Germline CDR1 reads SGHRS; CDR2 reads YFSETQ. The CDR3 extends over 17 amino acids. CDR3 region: CASSFVRRGATPDTQYF. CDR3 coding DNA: TGCGCCAGCAGCTTCGTAAGGCGGGGGGCGACCCCAGATACGCAGTATTTT.

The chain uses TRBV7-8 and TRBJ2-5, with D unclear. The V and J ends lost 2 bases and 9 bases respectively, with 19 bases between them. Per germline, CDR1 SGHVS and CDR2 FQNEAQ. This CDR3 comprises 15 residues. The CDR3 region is CASSLPPGRPESQYF. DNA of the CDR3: TGTGCCAGCAGCTTACCCCCCGGCAGGCCCGAGTCCCAGTACTTC.

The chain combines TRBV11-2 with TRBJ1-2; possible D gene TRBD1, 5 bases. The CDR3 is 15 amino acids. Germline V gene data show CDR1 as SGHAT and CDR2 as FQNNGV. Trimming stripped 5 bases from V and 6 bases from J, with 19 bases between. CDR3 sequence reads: CASSEPGPQNHGYTF. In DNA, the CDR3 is TGTGCCAGCAGCGAACCGGGACCTCAAAACCATGGCTACACCTTC. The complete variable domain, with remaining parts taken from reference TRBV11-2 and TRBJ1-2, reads EAGVAQSPRYKIIEKRQSVAFWCNPISGHATLYWYQQILGQGPKLLIQFQNNGVVDDSQLPKDRFSAERLKGVDSTLKIQPAKLEDSAVYLCASSEPGPQNHGYTFGSGTRLTVV.

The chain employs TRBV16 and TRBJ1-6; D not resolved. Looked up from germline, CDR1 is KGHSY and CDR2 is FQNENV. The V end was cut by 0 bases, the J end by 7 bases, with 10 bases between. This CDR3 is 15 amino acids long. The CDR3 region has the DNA TGTGCCAGCAGCCAATCCAGCGGCGTAAATTCACCCCTCCACTTT. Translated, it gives CASSQSSGVNSPLHF. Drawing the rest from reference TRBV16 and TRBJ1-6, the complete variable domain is GEEVAQTPKHLVRGEGQKAKLYCAPIKGHSYVFWYQQVLKNEFKFLISFQNENVFDETGMPKERFSAKCLPNSPCSLEIQATKLEDSAVYFCASSQSSGVNSPLHFGNGTRLTVT.

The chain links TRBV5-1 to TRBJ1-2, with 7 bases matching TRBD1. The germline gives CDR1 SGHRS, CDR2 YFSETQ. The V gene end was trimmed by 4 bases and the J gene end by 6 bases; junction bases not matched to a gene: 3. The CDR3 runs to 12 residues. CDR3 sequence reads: CASSETGNGYTF. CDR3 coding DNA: TGCGCCAGCAGCGAGACAGGGAATGGCTACACCTTC.

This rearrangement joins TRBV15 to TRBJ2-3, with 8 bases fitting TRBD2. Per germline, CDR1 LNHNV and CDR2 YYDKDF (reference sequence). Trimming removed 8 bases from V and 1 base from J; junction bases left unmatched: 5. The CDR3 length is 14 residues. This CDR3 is CATVAGLGTDTQYF. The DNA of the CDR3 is TGTGCCACCGTAGCGGGGCTTGGCACAGATACGCAGTATTTT.

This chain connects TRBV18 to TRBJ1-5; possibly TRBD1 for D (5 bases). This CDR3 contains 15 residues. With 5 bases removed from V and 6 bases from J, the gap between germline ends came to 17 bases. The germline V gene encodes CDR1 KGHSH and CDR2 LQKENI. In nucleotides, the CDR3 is TGTGCCAGCTCATCCCGGGACGGCGGACCTCAGCCCCAGCATTTT. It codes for CASSSRDGGPQPQHF.

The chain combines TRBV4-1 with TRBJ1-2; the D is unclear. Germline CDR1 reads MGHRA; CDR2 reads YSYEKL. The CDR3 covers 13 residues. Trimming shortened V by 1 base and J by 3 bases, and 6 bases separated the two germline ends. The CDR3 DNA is TGCGCCAGCAGCCAAGTACCTCACTATGGCTACACCTTC. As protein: CASSQVPHYGYTF.